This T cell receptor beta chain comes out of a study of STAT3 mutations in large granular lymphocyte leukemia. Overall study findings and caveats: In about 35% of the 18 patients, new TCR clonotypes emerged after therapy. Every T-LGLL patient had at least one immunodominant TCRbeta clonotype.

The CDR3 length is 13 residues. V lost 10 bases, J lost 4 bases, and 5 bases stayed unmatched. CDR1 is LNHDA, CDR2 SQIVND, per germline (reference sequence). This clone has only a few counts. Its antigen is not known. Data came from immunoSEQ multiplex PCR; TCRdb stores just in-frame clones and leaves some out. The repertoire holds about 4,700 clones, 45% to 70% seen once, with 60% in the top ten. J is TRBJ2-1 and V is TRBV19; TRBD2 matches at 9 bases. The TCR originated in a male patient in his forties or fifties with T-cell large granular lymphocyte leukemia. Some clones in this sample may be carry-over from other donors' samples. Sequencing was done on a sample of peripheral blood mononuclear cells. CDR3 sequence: CATRLAAYNEQFF. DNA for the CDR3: TGTGCCACTCGACTAGCGGCGTACAATGAGCAGTTCTTC. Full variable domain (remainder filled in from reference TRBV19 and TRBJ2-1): DGGITQSPKYLFRKEGQNVTLSCEQNLNHDAMYWYRQDPGQGLRLIYYSQIVNDFQKGDIAEGYSVSREKKESFPLTVTSAQKNPTAFYLCATRLAAYNEQFFGPGTRLTVL.